The present T cell receptor (beta chain) was sequenced within a study of long-term antiretroviral therapy in people with HIV. Turning to this clone: Its antigen is unknown.

Findings and limits, study-wide: Within the repertoire, clones expanded before ART were dominant at all time points.

Treatment for all HIV-infected participants took place in the United States. Researchers ran immunoSEQ v3.0 at survey level. Sequenced by immunoSEQ multiplex PCR; TCRdb stores in-frame clones only, minus some. The sample has 12,000 or so clones; about four fifths are singletons. V was cut by 5 bases and J by 3 bases, with 11 bases left in between. The CDR3 consists of 13 residues. CDR1 is SNHLY, CDR2 FYNNEI, per germline. V is TRBV2 and J is TRBJ2-7, with D perhaps matching TRBD1 (6 bases). This sequence originates from a man aged 45-65 years with HIV. The starting material was unsorted PBMCs, obtained roughly 7.9 years after starting antiretroviral therapy. DNA of the CDR3: TGTGCCAGCAGTAGGACAGTCGACTACGAGCAGTACTTC. Its translation: CASSRTVDYEQYF.